Listed here are 13 T cell receptor beta chains from one sample, sequenced in a study of a mutant IDH1 vaccine in newly diagnosed glioma. This sample's time point: week 47, end of study. What each vaccine dose contained was 300 ug of mutant IDH1 20-mer peptide, accompanied by topical imiquimod. Measured with immunoSEQ multiplex PCR; TCRdb has only the in-frame clones, and not every one. The data show tens of thousands of clones, with 75% seen just once and about 9.6% held by the top ten. These TCRs are of unknown antigen specificity. Source: PBMCs, taken from a glioma patient whose treatment included an IDH1 peptide vaccine. The receptor source for this set is a man in his forties with glioma.

This rearrangement joins TRBV11-3 to TRBJ2-3; 11 nucleotides agree with TRBD2. This CDR3 region has 18 residues. V gave up 5 bases and J gave up 0 bases; unmatched junction bases: 10. Germline CDR1 SGHNT, CDR2 YENEEA. The CDR3 region is CASSMNFLAGGSTDTQYF. CDR3 in DNA: TGTGCCAGCAGCATGAATTTCTTAGCGGGAGGGAGCACAGATACGCAGTATTTT.

This sequence joins TRBV7-9 and TRBJ2-7, with D perhaps matching TRBD2 (5 bases). CDR1 and CDR2 from the germline V gene are SEHNR and FQNEAQ (reference sequence). The CDR3 is 14 residues long. V lost 1 base, J lost 2 bases, and 9 bases lay in between. The CDR3 is CASSLVGRAYEQYF. CDR3 coding DNA: TGTGCCAGCAGCTTAGTAGGGCGGGCCTACGAGCAGTACTTC.

The chain carries TRBV6-5 and TRBJ2-6; TRBD1 might be the D (6 bases). The CDR3 extends over 15 amino acids. V lost 7 bases to trimming and J lost 0 bases, with 10 bases between them. Germline V CDR1 and CDR2: MNHEY, SVGAGI. CDR3: CASKTGNSGANVLTF. CDR3 DNA sequence: TGTGCCAGCAAGACAGGAAACTCTGGGGCCAACGTCCTGACTTTC.

By share of the sample, this clone is medium-sized. The chain recombines TRBV4-3 with TRBJ2-1; TRBD2 agrees at 9 bases. The CDR3 has 15 amino acids. The germline V gene has CDR1 LGHNA and CDR2 YSLEER. The junction had 7 bases not matched to a gene; V was cut back by 0 bases and J by 10 bases. The DNA for the CDR3 is TGCGCCAGCAGCCAAGATTCGCTAGCGGGACCCGAGCAGTTCTTC. Translated, it gives CASSQDSLAGPEQFF.

The chain is built from TRBV6-1 and TRBJ1-5; D gene ambiguous. Trimming removed 4 bases from V and 3 bases from J, with 16 bases in between. This CDR3 region has 16 residues. Germline V gives CDR1 MNHNS, CDR2 SASEGT. CDR3 sequence reads: CASSASKVTFNQPQHF. Written as DNA, the CDR3 is TGTGCCAGCAGTGCCTCGAAGGTAACATTCAATCAGCCCCAGCATTTT.

This clone was counted only a few times. The chain employs TRBV7-9 and TRBJ2-4; 7 bases agree with TRBD1. The V gene's germline CDR1 is SEHNR and CDR2 FQNEAQ (reference sequence). The CDR3 totals 15 residues. Trimming removed 5 bases from V and 3 bases from J; junction bases left unmatched: 7. The CDR3 reads CASSPGSGGKNIQYF. The DNA for the CDR3 is TGTGCCAGCAGCCCCGGCTCAGGGGGCAAAAACATTCAGTACTTC.

This clone was observed a few times. The J gene is TRBJ1-2, the V gene TRBV6-1; maybe TRBD1 (5 bases). This CDR3 comprises 13 residues. Germline assignment: CDR1 MNHNS and CDR2 SASEGT. Trimming left V 8 bases short and J 7 bases short, with 17 bases between. CDR3 sequence reads: CASLLRRDSGYTF. The CDR3 DNA reads TGTGCCAGCCTCTTACGCCGGGACTCTGGCTACACCTTC.

V and J are TRBV28 and TRBJ1-4, with 9 positions matching TRBD1. Germline V lookup: CDR1 MDHEN, CDR2 SYDVKM. This CDR3 region has 14 residues. The V segment lost 9 bases and the J segment 6 bases; nucleotides outside the gene matches: 8. The CDR3 is CARPDRGTDEKLFF. The CDR3 coding sequence is TGTGCCAGACCCGACAGGGGGACGGATGAAAAACTGTTTTTT.

For the CDR3, the DNA is TGTGCCAGCAGCTTGGCCGGACAGGGTCGGGAAAAACTGTTTTTT. This encodes CASSLAGQGREKLFF. The chain uses TRBV5-4 and TRBJ1-4; 8 bases line up with TRBD1. Unmatched junction bases numbered 6, after V lost 0 bases and J lost 8 bases. This CDR3 has 15 residues. The germline V gene encodes CDR1 SGHNT and CDR2 YYREEE (reference sequence).

The rearrangement joins TRBV7-2 to TRBJ1-4; 7 bases are a match to TRBD1. The CDR3 length is 16 residues. CDR1 is SGHTA, CDR2 FQGNSA, per germline. The junction had 11 bases not matched to a gene; V was cut back by 4 bases and J by 6 bases. The CDR3 loop reads CASSSRPGQRDEKLFF. The DNA for the CDR3 is TGTGCCAGCAGCTCCCGGCCGGGACAGAGAGATGAAAAACTGTTTTTT.

The rearrangement joins TRBV29-1 to TRBJ2-3; weak D call: TRBD1 (5 bases). V lost 4 bases and J 6 bases, leaving 14 bases between the germline ends. Germline V gene sequence: CDR1 SQVTM, CDR2 ANQGSEA. The CDR3 has 13 amino acids. The CDR3 spells CSVGLGVGDTQYF. CDR3 DNA sequence: TGCAGCGTTGGTTTAGGGGTTGGGGATACGCAGTATTTT.

V and J are TRBV6-5 and TRBJ1-1; D perhaps matches TRBD1 (5 bases). CDR3 length: 15 amino acids. Trimming left V 0 bases short and J 4 bases short, with 12 bases between. From germline, CDR1 is MNHEY and CDR2 SVGAGI. The CDR3 DNA reads as TGTGCCAGCAGTTACTCGAATCGGGGGTTCACTGAAGCTTTCTTT. Translating gives CASSYSNRGFTEAFF.

In nucleotides, the CDR3 is TGTGCCAGCAGCTTGGGGACTAGCTCCTGGTACGAGCAGTACTTC. Translating it yields CASSLGTSSWYEQYF. This chain joins TRBV11-2 and TRBJ2-7; 9 nucleotides align to TRBD2. J was trimmed by 4 bases and V by 3 bases; bases with no gene match: 7. Germline V lookup: CDR1 SGHAT, CDR2 FQNNGV. This CDR3 has 15 residues.